The 4 T cell receptor beta chains reported below all come from one sample, sequenced in a study of OX40 agonist ivuxolimab in advanced cancers. TCRdb's table, derived via immunoSEQ multiplex PCR, lists solely in-frame clones and lacks some. Here the sample spans 50,000 to 70,000 clones, about 90% being singletons. The specimen comprised CD4+ or CD8+ T cells sorted from blood, sampled in a trial of the OX40 agonist ivuxolimab. The receptors shown here come from an adult with an advanced solid tumor such as melanoma, head and neck, liver or kidney cancer.

This clone was picked up one time. V gene TRBV5-8 combines with J gene TRBJ1-2, with D possibly TRBD1 on 5 matching bases. CDR1 is SGHTS, CDR2 YDEGEE, per germline. The V gene lost 0 bases and the J gene lost 8 bases, with 23 bases spanning the gap. There are 17 residues in the CDR3. The CDR3 DNA reads as TGTGCCAGCAGCTTGGATGGGGCTGTCGAGGGGAAGAGCGGCTACACCTTC. It translates to CASSLDGAVEGKSGYTF. Looking up the rest from reference TRBV5-8 and TRBJ1-2 gives the full variable domain: EAGVTQSPTHLIKTRGQQATLRCSPISGHTSVYWYQQALGLGLQFLLWYDEGEERNRGNFPPRFSGRQFPNYSSELNVNALELEDSALYLCASSLDGAVEGKSGYTFGSGTRLTVV.

This chain connects TRBV5-4 to TRBJ1-1; D is unresolved. The CDR3 has 13 amino acids. V was shortened by 4 bases and J by 2 bases, with 9 bases between the two germline ends. Germline V gives CDR1 SGHNT, CDR2 YYREEE (reference sequence). The CDR3 nucleotides read TGTGCCAGCAGCCGAGACGGAAACACTGAAGCTTTCTTT. It specifies CASSRDGNTEAFF.

The gene calls are TRBV5-4 and TRBJ2-3, with 11 nucleotides matching TRBD2. The CDR3 is 16 residues long. Germline CDR1 SGHNT, CDR2 YYREEE (reference sequence). The trim removed 4 bases at V and 1 base at J, leaving 5 bases unmatched. The CDR3 loop reads CASSQATSGGTDTQYF. In DNA form, the CDR3 reads TGTGCCAGCAGCCAAGCGACTAGCGGGGGCACAGATACGCAGTATTTT.

This clone was seen a handful of times. The chain employs TRBV5-4 and TRBJ1-1; D gene uncertain. Looked up from germline, CDR1 is SGHNT and CDR2 is YYREEE (reference sequence). Trimming stripped 0 bases from V and 4 bases from J, with 1 base between. The CDR3 runs 11 residues. The DNA of the CDR3 is TGTGCCAGCAGCTTGGGCACTGAAGCTTTCTTT. Amino acids: CASSLGTEAFF. The full variable domain, completed using reference TRBV5-4 and TRBJ1-1, is ETGVTQSPTHLIKTRGQQVTLRCSSQSGHNTVSWYQQALGQGPQFIFQYYREEENGRGNFPPRFSGLQFPNYSSELNVNALELDDSALYLCASSLGTEAFFGQGTRLTVV.